The rows below give T cell receptor beta chains drawn from one sample of a study of radiotherapy plus CTLA-4 blockade in lung cancer. Using immunoSEQ multiplex PCR, the repertoire was profiled, and TCRdb retains in-frame clones only, with some absent. The table records approximately 77,000 clones, roughly 80% of them present only once. Sequences were derived from peripheral blood, sampled from a patient treated with radiotherapy plus ipilimumab. These receptors all come from a human donor with non-small cell lung cancer who had stable disease on radiotherapy plus ipilimumab. Both conserved end residues are part of each CDR3. A D gene is named only where the DNA matches it firmly. Clone size is shown for a subset of rows, as once, few, many or a class of expanded clone.

d_gene	j_gene	abundance	v_gene	CDR3nt	CDR3aa
NA	TRBJ1-1	NA	TRBV29-1	TGCAGCGTTTCTCCAAGGGGGAACACTGAAGCTTTCTTT	CSVSPRGNTEAFF
NA	TRBJ2-5	NA	TRBV7-2	TGTGCCAGCACCTGGGCGAGCGGAGGGGGGATGGAGCAGTACTTC	CASTWASGGGMEQYF
NA	TRBJ1-5	few	TRBV28	TGTGCCAGCAAGCCGGGGGGTAGCAATCAGCCCCAGCATTTT	CASKPGGSNQPQHF
NA	TRBJ1-2	NA	TRBV28	TGTGCCAGCAGTTCGGGCAGTCATTTCTATGGCTACACCTTC	CASSSGSHFYGYTF
NA	TRBJ2-2	NA	TRBV9	TGTGCCAGCAGCGTATCCGGGACATTGAACACCGGGGAGCTGTTTTTT	CASSVSGTLNTGELFF
NA	TRBJ1-4	NA	TRBV11-1	TGTGCCAGCAGCCGGCGGGGGACTAATGAAAAACTGTTTTTT	CASSRRGTNEKLFF
TRBD1	TRBJ2-7	NA	TRBV7-3	TGTGCCAGCAGCTTCGGACAGGGGCCGACCTACGAGCAGTACTTC	CASSFGQGPTYEQYF
NA	TRBJ2-2	NA	TRBV7-6	TGTGCCAGCAGCTCCCGGGGGAAAGGGGGCGCGGCCGGGGAGCTGTTTTTT	CASSSRGKGGAAGELFF
NA	TRBJ2-5	once	TRBV18	TGTGCCAGCTCAACGGGACTTCAAGAGACCCAGTACTTC	CASSTGLQETQYF
NA	TRBJ2-1	few	TRBV5-6	TGTGCCAGCAGCCCTAGGGTGGATCGGGATGAGCAGTTCTTC	CASSPRVDRDEQFF
TRBD2	TRBJ2-7	once	TRBV28	TGTGCCAGCAGTTCTCCAGCGGGAAATGCTGACGAGCAGTACTTC	CASSSPAGNADEQYF
TRBD1	TRBJ1-1	NA	TRBV13	TGTGCCAGCAGCTTAGGGGGACAGGGAGGACATGAAGCTTTCTTT	CASSLGGQGGHEAFF
NA	TRBJ1-1	NA	TRBV7-2	TGTGCCAGCAGCCCACTCTCCGCCAGAATGAACACTGAAGCTTTCTTT	CASSPLSARMNTEAFF
TRBD2	TRBJ2-3	NA	TRBV19	TGTGCCAGTACCCCTAGAGGGACTAGCGGGAGGGGGACAGATACGCAGTATTTT	CASTPRGTSGRGTDTQYF
TRBD2	TRBJ2-7	NA	TRBV11-2	TGTGCCAGCAGCTCGGGGGGGGCCAGCTTATACGAGCAGTACTTC	CASSSGGASLYEQYF
NA	TRBJ2-2	medium-sized	TRBV5-6	TGTGCCAGCAGCTTAACACCCGGGGAGCTGTTTTTT	CASSLTPGELFF
NA	TRBJ2-1	NA	TRBV5-1	TGCGCCAGCAGCTTCCGGGCCCAACGATTAAATGAGCAGTTCTTC	CASSFRAQRLNEQFF
NA	TRBJ1-6	NA	TRBV28	TGTGCCAGCCAGAGGAACCGCTCACCCCTCCACTTT	CASQRNRSPLHF
TRBD1	TRBJ2-5	NA	TRBV5-6	TGTGCCAGCAGCTTTGGGACAGGGGGCTTCGAGACCCAGTACTTC	CASSFGTGGFETQYF
NA	TRBJ1-5	NA	TRBV7-6	TGTGCCAGCAGCTTAGAGGCAGGGGCCTATCAGCCCCAGCATTTT	CASSLEAGAYQPQHF
NA	TRBJ2-1	NA	TRBV28	TGTGCCAGCAGTGGCCTGGGGGGCTCCTACAATGAGCAGTTCTTC	CASSGLGGSYNEQFF
TRBD2	TRBJ2-5	NA	TRBV5-1	TGCGCCAGCAGCACAACCTCGGGACTAGAAGAGACCCAGTACTTC	CASSTTSGLEETQYF
NA	TRBJ1-1	NA	TRBV5-5	TGTGCCAGCAGCTTGAATCGGGGGAATGAAGCTTTCTTT	CASSLNRGNEAFF
NA	TRBJ2-7	NA	TRBV5-4	TGTGCCAGCAGCTTGGCCCAGGGAGGCTACGAGCAGTACTTC	CASSLAQGGYEQYF
NA	TRBJ1-2	NA	TRBV30	TGTGCCTGGAGTATACTGAGGGCAGAAGCTAACTATGGCTACACCTTC	CAWSILRAEANYGYTF
TRBD1	TRBJ1-1	NA	TRBV28	TGTGCCAGCAGTTTCATTCGGACAGGTCGAAACGCTGAAGCTTTCTTT	CASSFIRTGRNAEAFF
NA	TRBJ2-5	NA	TRBV27	TGTGCCAGCAGACCCAGGACGGAGTACCAAGAGACCCAGTACTTC	CASRPRTEYQETQYF
TRBD1	TRBJ1-3	NA	TRBV6-1	TGTGCCAGCCGGGGACAGGGGGTCTCTGGAAACACCATATATTTT	CASRGQGVSGNTIYF
NA	TRBJ2-2	NA	TRBV9	TGTGCCAGCAGCGGATCAGGACTTGAGTTTGCCGGGGAGCTGTTTTTT	CASSGSGLEFAGELFF
NA	TRBJ1-3	few	TRBV30	TGTGCCTGGAGTGTAAGCACCATATATTTT	CAWSVSTIYF
NA	TRBJ2-3	NA	TRBV30	TGTGCCTGGAGTCAGCCAGATACGCAGTATTTT	CAWSQPDTQYF
NA	TRBJ1-1	NA	TRBV11-2	TGTGCCAGCAAGAGGGAGGGCACTGAAGCTTTCTTT	CASKREGTEAFF
NA	TRBJ1-4	NA	TRBV7-6	TGTGCCAGCAGCTTAGGAGGGGGAACTAATGAAAAACTGTTTTTT	CASSLGGGTNEKLFF